The following is a T cell receptor beta chain sequence with its context. The sample originates from a study of blood T cell repertoires in COVID-19. The overall study: Sources were T cells, B-cell-depleted T cells, or PBMCs; the material itself was cDNA or gDNA.

Clones were sequenced by immunoSEQ multiplex PCR, and TCRdb holds only the in-frame ones, with some missing. The data contain some 280,000 clones, 89% of them singletons. CDR1 is MNHEY and CDR2 is SVGEGT in the germline V gene. The CDR3 length is 13 residues. V lost 5 bases to trimming and J lost 3 bases, with 8 bases between them. The chain employs TRBV6-2 or TRBV6-3 and TRBJ1-5, with D hard to call. The TCR sequence derives from a middle-aged woman who had recovered from COVID-19. Sequenced material: peripheral blood. The CDR3 coding sequence is TGTGCCAGCAGTGACACTTACAATCAGCCCCAGCATTTT. It codes for CASSDTYNQPQHF.